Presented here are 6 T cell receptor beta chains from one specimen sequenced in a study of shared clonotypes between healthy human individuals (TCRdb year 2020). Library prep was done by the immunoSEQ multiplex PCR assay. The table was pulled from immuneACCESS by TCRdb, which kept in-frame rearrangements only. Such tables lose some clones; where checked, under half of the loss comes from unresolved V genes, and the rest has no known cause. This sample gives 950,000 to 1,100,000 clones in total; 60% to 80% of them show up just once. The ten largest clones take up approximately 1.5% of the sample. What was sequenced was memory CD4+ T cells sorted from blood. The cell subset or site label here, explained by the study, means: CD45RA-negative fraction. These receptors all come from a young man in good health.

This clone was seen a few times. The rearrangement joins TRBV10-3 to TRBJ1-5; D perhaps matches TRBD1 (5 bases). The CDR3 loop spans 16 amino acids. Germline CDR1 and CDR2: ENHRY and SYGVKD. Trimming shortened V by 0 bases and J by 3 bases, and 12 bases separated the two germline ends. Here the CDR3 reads CAISESTGGNNQPQHF. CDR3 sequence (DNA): TGTGCCATCAGTGAGTCAACCGGGGGAAACAATCAGCCCCAGCATTTT.

The CDR3 is CASSVGGLAGGPEQYF. Written as DNA, the CDR3 is TGTGCCAGCAGCGTTGGGGGACTAGCGGGAGGACCCGAGCAGTACTTC. The chain uses TRBV9 and TRBJ2-7; the match to TRBD2 covers 15 bases. Germline loops: CDR1 SGDLS, CDR2 YYNGEE. V trimming: 2 bases; J trimming: 6 bases; junction bases outside the gene matches: 6. This CDR3 region has 16 residues.

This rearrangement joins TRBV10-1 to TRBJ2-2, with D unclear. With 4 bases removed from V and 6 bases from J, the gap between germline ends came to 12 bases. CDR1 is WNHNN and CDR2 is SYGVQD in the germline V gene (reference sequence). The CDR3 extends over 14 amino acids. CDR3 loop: CASSGHQEPGELFF. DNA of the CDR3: TGCGCCAGCAGTGGCCATCAGGAACCCGGGGAGCTGTTTTTT.

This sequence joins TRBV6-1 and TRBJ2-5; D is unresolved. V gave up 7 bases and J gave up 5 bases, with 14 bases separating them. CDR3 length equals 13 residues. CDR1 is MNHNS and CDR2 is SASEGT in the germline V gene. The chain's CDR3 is CASIGLPGETQYF. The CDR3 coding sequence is TGTGCCAGCATAGGCCTTCCCGGGGAGACCCAGTACTTC.

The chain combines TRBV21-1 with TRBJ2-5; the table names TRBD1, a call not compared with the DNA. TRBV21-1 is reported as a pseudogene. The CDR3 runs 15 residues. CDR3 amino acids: CAPPKGDRCLETQYF. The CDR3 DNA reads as TGTGCCCCTCCGAAGGGGGACAGGTGTTTAGAGACCCAGTACTTC.

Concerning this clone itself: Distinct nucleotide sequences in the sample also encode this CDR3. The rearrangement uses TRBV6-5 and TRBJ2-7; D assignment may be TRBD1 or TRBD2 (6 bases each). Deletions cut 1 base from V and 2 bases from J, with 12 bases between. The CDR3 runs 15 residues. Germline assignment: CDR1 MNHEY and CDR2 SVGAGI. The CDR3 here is CASSYWGAGAYEQYF. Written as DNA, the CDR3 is TGTGCCAGCAGTTACTGGGGGGCCGGCGCCTACGAGCAGTACTTC.